A selection of T cell receptor beta chains follows, all from one sample in a study of regulatory T cells in long-lasting Graves disease. Each CDR3 protein is one row after TCRdb ran MiXCR on the multiplex PCR reads. Of approximately 470,000 distinct CDR3 sequences detected, around 15% appear once; the ten largest clones hold 9% to 15%. These records were also assigned to another study, of T cells in Graves' hyperthyroidism and ophthalmopathy.

The sample was peripheral blood mononuclear cells (PBMCs), taken at new diagnosis, from a patient treated with antithyroid drugs. These TCRs come from a man aged 35 to 55 with Graves disease. Each CDR3 is given with its conserved first and last residue. The D gene is left open where the match is weak. Clone size is not always given. Where it is, it says once, few, many or a class for expanded clones.

NA,TRBD2,TRBV20-1,TRBJ2-4,TGCAGTGCTACATATAATGGGGGACTAGCGGGAGTTGAGCAGTACTTC,CSATYNGGLAGVEQYF
few,NA,TRBV7-9,TRBJ2-1,TGTGCCAGCAGCTTAGCGTGGGGCGGGAACTACAATGAGCAGTTCTTC,CASSLAWGGNYNEQFF
NA,TRBD1,TRBV4-1,TRBJ2-3,TGCGCCAGCAGCTCCGACAGGGCGGGCACAGATACGCAGTATTTT,CASSSDRAGTDTQYF
NA,TRBD1,TRBV5-1,TRBJ1-1,TGCGCCAGCAGCCCGGCGGGCAGGGGGATGAACACTGAAGCTTTCTTT,CASSPAGRGMNTEAFF
NA,NA,TRBV30,TRBJ2-5,TGTGCCTGGAGTGTACGGGGGGAGACCCAGTACTTC,CAWSVRGETQYF
many,TRBD2,TRBV6-1,TRBJ2-1,TGTGCCAGCAGGGAGACTAGCGGACTTTACAATGAGCAGTTCTTC,CASRETSGLYNEQFF
few,NA,TRBV6-1,TRBJ2-6,TGTGCCAGCAGTGAAACCGGACGACTCCGGCCTGGGGCCAACGTCCTGACTTTC,CASSETGRLRPGANVLTF
many,NA,TRBV3-1,TRBJ1-3,TGTGCCAGCAGCCGTAGGGGGGACGCTGGAAACACCATATATTTT,CASSRRGDAGNTIYF
many,TRBD2,TRBV20-1,TRBJ2-3,TGCAGTGTCGCGGGAGACACAGATACGCAGTATTTT,CSVAGDTDTQYF
NA,TRBD1,TRBV4-1,TRBJ2-3,TGCGCCAGCAGCCAAGAAGGGACAGTTTCCACAGATACGCAGTATTTT,CASSQEGTVSTDTQYF
NA,TRBD1,TRBV30,TRBJ2-5,TGTGCCTGGAGCCCAGGGACAGAAGAGACCCAGTACTTC,CAWSPGTEETQYF
many,NA,TRBV11-2,TRBJ2-1,TGTGCCAGCAGCTCTCAGGGTTTACTCTACAATGAGCAGTTCTTC,CASSSQGLLYNEQFF
NA,NA,TRBV6-5,TRBJ2-1,TGTGCCAGCAGTTACTCTACTAGCCCGTGGGATGAGCAGTTCTTC,CASSYSTSPWDEQFF
many,TRBD2,TRBV28,TRBJ2-1,TGTGCCAGCAGTTTATTTAGCGGGAGGGCCCACAATGAGCAGTTCTTC,CASSLFSGRAHNEQFF
few,TRBD2,TRBV3-1,TRBJ2-4,TGTGCCAGCAGGGACGAGCGGGGTCTAGCCAAAAACATTCAGTACTTC,CASRDERGLAKNIQYF
NA,NA,TRBV28,TRBJ2-3,TGTGCCAGCAGTTTATTCCAGGGGAGCACAGATACGCAGTATTTT,CASSLFQGSTDTQYF
NA,NA,TRBV15,TRBJ1-5,TGTGCCACCAGCACAGGGGTCCATCAGCCCCAGCATTTT,CATSTGVHQPQHF
many,TRBD2,TRBV24-1,TRBJ2-3,TGTGCCACCAGTGATACCACCGGGACTAGCGGGAGGGCCCATTCTATAGATACGCAGTATTTT,CATSDTTGTSGRAHSIDTQYF
few,TRBD2,TRBV5-1,TRBJ2-3,TGCGCCAGCAGCCCCCCCTTGCCGGGAGGTGTTGGCCTGTATTTT,CASSPPLPGGVGLYF
many,TRBD1,TRBV29-1,TRBJ2-3,TGCAGCGTTACAGGGGTAACAGATACGCAGTATTTT,CSVTGVTDTQYF
many,TRBD2,TRBV3-1,TRBJ2-7,TGTGCCAGCAGCCAACTAGCGGGTCACGAGCAGTACTTC,CASSQLAGHEQYF
few,TRBD2,TRBV2,TRBJ2-7,TGTGCCAGCAGTGAGGCTAGCGGGGAATCCTACGAGCAGTACTTC,CASSEASGESYEQYF
NA,NA,TRBV7-3,TRBJ2-1,TGTGCCAGCAGCCCTCGACTAGTTCGGTACAATGAGCAGTTCTTC,CASSPRLVRYNEQFF
many,NA,TRBV11-2,TRBJ2-5,TGTGCCAGCAGCCCCCATCGATGGGAGACCCAGTACTTC,CASSPHRWETQYF
few,TRBD2,TRBV18,TRBJ2-1,TGTGCCAGCTCACCGAATAGACTAGCGGGAGAGTACAATGAGCAGTTCTTC,CASSPNRLAGEYNEQFF
many,NA,TRBV28,TRBJ2-3,TGTGCCAGCAGTTCTCCCGGGAGCACAGATACGCAGTATTTT,CASSSPGSTDTQYF
NA,NA,TRBV15,TRBJ1-6,TGTGCCACCAGCAGAGACAGGGCCCGTTTCTATAATTCACCCCTCCACTTT,CATSRDRARFYNSPLHF
NA,TRBD2,TRBV28,TRBJ2-1,TGTGCCAGCAGTTTATTGAGTAGCGGGAGGACCAACTACAATGAGCAGTTCTTC,CASSLLSSGRTNYNEQFF
many,NA,TRBV7-9,TRBJ2-3,TGTGCCAGCAGCTTAGGGACAGGCACAGATACGCAGTATTTT,CASSLGTGTDTQYF
many,NA,TRBV14,TRBJ1-1,TGTGCCAGCAGCCAAGAAAATGGACAGCAAACTTTCTTT,CASSQENGQQTFF
NA,NA,TRBV30,TRBJ2-3,TGTGCCTGGAGTCGGGCGGGACCGGGTCGAGATACGCAGTATTTT,CAWSRAGPGRDTQYF
many,NA,TRBV30,TRBJ1-5,TGTGCCTGGAGTCCCGAGGGCAATCAGCCCCAGCATTTT,CAWSPEGNQPQHF
many,TRBD1,TRBV5-6,TRBJ1-5,TGTGCCAGCAGCAAAGGGACAGTTGAGTTGGGCAATCAGCCCCAGCATTTT,CASSKGTVELGNQPQHF
NA,TRBD2,TRBV25-1,TRBJ2-3,TGTGCCCAGGAAAAGCGGGAGGTCTTACGCACAGATACGCAGTATTTT,CAQEKREVLRTDTQYF
many,NA,TRBV2,TRBJ2-3,TGTGCCAGCACCCTGATTGGTGGGAGCACAGATACGCAGTATTTT,CASTLIGGSTDTQYF
many,TRBD1,TRBV2,TRBJ2-5,TGTGCCAGCAGCGGGACAGGACCAGAAGAGACCCAGTACTTC,CASSGTGPEETQYF
many,TRBD1,TRBV6-2/TRBV6-3,TRBJ1-2,TGTGCCAGCAGTTACTCAACAGGGGGTGGCTATGGCTACACCTTC,CASSYSTGGGYGYTF
NA,NA,TRBV6-5,TRBJ2-1,TGTGCCAGCAGTTACCCTGGAGGGGGGGGTGAGCAGTTCTTC,CASSYPGGGGEQFF
NA,TRBD1,TRBV20-1,TRBJ1-2,TGCAGTGCTGGGAGCAGGGGGAAGGATGGCTACACCTTC,CSAGSRGKDGYTF
few,NA,TRBV19,TRBJ2-5,TGTGCCAGTAGTGCCCGGGACCGACCGGTGGAGACCCAGTACTTC,CASSARDRPVETQYF
many,TRBD2,TRBV7-2,TRBJ2-1,TGTGCCAGCAGCTTAGAGGGACTAGCGGGAGGGAGCTCCTACAATGAGCAGTTCTTC,CASSLEGLAGGSSYNEQFF
many,TRBD1,TRBV28,TRBJ2-7,TGTGCCAGCAGCAACTCGGGACAGATCTTCCACGAGCAGTACTTC,CASSNSGQIFHEQYF
many,TRBD1,TRBV28,TRBJ2-7,TGTGCCAGCAGTTCACCCCGGGACAGGGGGTACGAGCAGTACTTC,CASSSPRDRGYEQYF